Listed here are 28 T cell receptor beta chains from one sample, sequenced in a study of CD8 T cells in Susac syndrome. When the RNA was reverse transcribed, random hexamers were used with an input of roughly 0.45 to 1 ug. TCRdb itself ran the immunoSEQ multiplex PCR reads through MiXCR, one entry per CDR3 protein. This table has about 85,000 distinct CDR3 sequences, 95% appearing once. Specimen: CD8+ T cells from PBMCs. Every receptor here comes from a human donor with Susac syndrome.

The chain has TRBV7-6 and TRBJ2-7; D might be TRBD1 or TRBD2, each matching 5 bases. This CDR3 contains 14 residues. Looked up from germline, CDR1 is SGHVS and CDR2 is FNYEAQ. The germline V and J ends were trimmed by 5 bases and 2 bases, with 13 bases remaining between them. CDR3 sequence: CASSAAEGPYEQYF. CDR3 coding DNA: TGTGCCAGCAGCGCTGCCGAGGGGCCCTACGAGCAGTACTTC. The entire variable domain, with the rest obtained from reference TRBV7-6 and TRBJ2-7, is as follows: GAGVSQSPRYKVTKRGQDVALRCDPISGHVSLYWYRQALGQGPEFLTYFNYEAQQDKSGLPNDRFSAERPEGSISTLTIQRTEQRDSAMYRCASSAAEGPYEQYFGPGTRLTVT.

V usage is TRBV4-1 and J usage is TRBJ2-1; D is possibly TRBD2 (5 bases). The CDR3 consists of 14 residues. Per the germline V gene, CDR1 is MGHRA and CDR2 is YSYEKL. The V and J ends lost 0 bases and 4 bases respectively, with 7 bases between them. The CDR3 here is CASSQEGGYNEQFF. CDR3 sequence (DNA): TGCGCCAGCAGCCAAGAAGGAGGTTACAATGAGCAGTTCTTC.

The chain combines TRBV4-1 with TRBJ2-1; TRBD2 aligns across 12 bases. In germline, CDR1 is MGHRA, CDR2 YSYEKL. The CDR3 spans 17 residues. J lost 0 bases, V lost 8 bases, and 8 bases had no gene match. The CDR3 DNA is TGCGCCAGCTCAGGGACTAGCGGGCGCCGCTCCTACAATGAGCAGTTCTTC. It specifies CASSGTSGRRSYNEQFF.

This chain connects TRBV27 to TRBJ1-5; tentatively, D is TRBD1 (5 bases). V was clipped by 8 bases and J by 2 bases, with 13 bases between them. The CDR3 sequence is 14 residues long. CDR1 and CDR2 (germline): MNHEY, SMNVEV (reference sequence). CDR3 sequence: CASAGIFGNQPQHF. The CDR3 DNA reads TGTGCCAGCGCAGGGATATTTGGCAATCAGCCCCAGCATTTT.

V is TRBV7-9 and J is TRBJ2-7; D is possibly TRBD2 (6 bases). Trimming left V 8 bases short and J 0 bases short, with 17 bases between. Germline CDR1 reads SEHNR; CDR2 reads FQNEAQ (reference sequence). The CDR3 contains 15 residues. The CDR3 protein is CASLQTRGSSYEQYF. The CDR3 region has the DNA TGTGCCAGCTTACAGACTAGAGGGAGCTCCTACGAGCAGTACTTC.

The chain is built from TRBV20-1 and TRBJ2-1; 7 positions match TRBD1. V trimming: 0 bases; J trimming: 8 bases; junction bases outside the gene matches: 10. The CDR3 contains 15 residues. CDR1 and CDR2 from the germline V gene are DFQATT and SNEGSKA (reference sequence). The DNA of the CDR3 is TGCAGTGCTAGAGATGAGGGACAGAACCGGTATGAGCAGTTCTTC. It codes for CSARDEGQNRYEQFF.

The chain combines TRBV7-2 with TRBJ2-7, with D maybe TRBD1 (6 bases). CDR1 is SGHTA and CDR2 is FQGNSA in the germline V gene. V was pared by 5 bases and J by 3 bases, with 14 bases between. CDR3 size: 14 residues. The chain's CDR3 is CASSNSDSYYEQYF. CDR3 sequence (DNA): TGTGCCAGCAGCAACTCGGACAGTTACTACGAGCAGTACTTC.

This chain uses TRBV28 with TRBJ2-3; 8 bases agree with TRBD1. Germline V gene data show CDR1 as MDHEN and CDR2 as SYDVKM. The V segment lost 5 bases and the J segment 3 bases; nucleotides outside the gene matches: 10. The length of the CDR3 is 16 residues. The CDR3 loop reads CASSPSRDRRTDTQYF. DNA of the CDR3: TGTGCCAGCAGTCCAAGCCGGGACAGGAGGACAGATACGCAGTATTTT.

The J gene is TRBJ2-2, the V gene TRBV4-3; tentatively, D is TRBD2 (5 bases). CDR3 length: 16 residues. Between the trimmed V and J ends, which lost 4 bases and 4 bases, there was a span of 16 bases. The V gene's germline CDR1 is LGHNA and CDR2 YSLEER. Here the CDR3 reads CASSLTTFQSTGELFF. CDR3 nucleotide sequence: TGCGCCAGCAGCCTGACTACGTTCCAGAGCACCGGGGAGCTGTTTTTT.

The V gene is TRBV30, the J gene TRBJ2-5, with 7 bases that match TRBD1. The CDR3 spans 14 residues. With V trimmed by 2 bases and J by 2 bases, 5 bases remained unmatched. CDR1 and CDR2 (germline): GTSNPN, SVGIG (reference sequence). CDR3 amino acids: CAWSTPGQQETQYF. CDR3 nucleotides: TGTGCCTGGAGTACTCCGGGACAGCAAGAGACCCAGTACTTC.

The J gene is TRBJ2-1, the V gene TRBV7-9; the match to TRBD1 covers 7 bases. J gave up 8 bases and V 5 bases, and 9 bases lay outside the gene matches. CDR1 is SEHNR and CDR2 is FQNEAQ in the germline V gene (reference sequence). The CDR3 consists of 14 residues. CDR3: CASSPLRGSDEQFF. CDR3 in DNA: TGTGCCAGCAGCCCCCTCAGGGGGTCGGATGAGCAGTTCTTC.

CDR3 DNA: TGCAGTGCTAGAGCGGCGGATGAGCAGTTCTTC. It codes for CSARAADEQFF. The chain carries TRBV20-1 and TRBJ2-1, with D unresolved. The CDR3 sequence is 11 residues long. V lost 1 base to trimming and J lost 8 bases, with 6 bases between them. Germline lookup yields CDR1 DFQATT and CDR2 SNEGSKA (reference sequence).

The chain uses TRBV6-5 and TRBJ2-5; perhaps D is TRBD1 or TRBD2 (5 bases each). Germline CDR1 reads MNHEY; CDR2 reads SVGAGI. This CDR3 is built from 13 residues. The V gene lost 2 bases and the J gene lost 5 bases, with 9 bases spanning the gap. This chain's CDR3 is CASSYPEGETQYF. In DNA, the CDR3 is TGTGCCAGCAGTTACCCCGAGGGGGAGACCCAGTACTTC.

The V and J genes are TRBV5-6 and TRBJ2-3, with TRBD2 as a possible D gene (5 bases). The germline gives CDR1 SGHDT, CDR2 YYEEEE. CDR3 length: 14 residues. Trimming stripped 3 bases from V and 7 bases from J, with 15 bases between. CDR3: CASSSGIGGNTQYF. The CDR3 DNA follows: TGTGCCAGCAGCTCCGGGATTGGAGGCAATACGCAGTATTTT.

The V and J genes are TRBV29-1 and TRBJ2-7; a possible D gene is TRBD2 (5 bases). V dropped 4 bases and J dropped 3 bases, with 10 bases sitting between them. The CDR3 is 12 residues long. CDR1 is SQVTM and CDR2 is ANQGSEA in the germline V gene. The CDR3 nucleotides are TGCAGCGTTGCCCCCGCGGGCTACGAGCAGTACTTC. Amino acids: CSVAPAGYEQYF.

This clonotype appeared a single time. This sequence joins TRBV27 and TRBJ2-2; TRBD2 agrees at 14 bases. V lost 3 bases to trimming and J lost 6 bases; unmatched junction nucleotides: 3. This CDR3 region has 16 residues. From germline, CDR1 is MNHEY and CDR2 SMNVEV (reference sequence). The CDR3 DNA follows: TGTGCCAGCAGTTTCGGACTAGCGGGAGGTGCCGGGGAGCTGTTTTTT. Encoded protein: CASSFGLAGGAGELFF.

This chain links TRBV9 with TRBJ1-2, with D perhaps matching TRBD1 (5 bases). The germline gives CDR1 SGDLS, CDR2 YYNGEE. V was clipped by 3 bases and J by 8 bases, with 11 bases between them. This CDR3 has 12 residues. In nucleotides, the CDR3 is TGTGCCAGCAGCGGGGGGTTAGGAGGCTACACCTTC. Amino acid sequence: CASSGGLGGYTF.

The chain recombines TRBV20-1 with TRBJ2-1; 14 bases fit TRBD2. With V trimmed by 3 bases and J by 1 base, 5 bases remained unmatched. Germline lookup yields CDR1 DFQATT and CDR2 SNEGSKA (reference sequence). CDR3 size: 17 residues. The CDR3 DNA reads TGCAGTGCTAGTGGGACTAGCGGGAGTCAATCCTACAATGAGCAGTTCTTC. Protein sequence: CSASGTSGSQSYNEQFF.

The chain links TRBV4-3 to TRBJ1-2; no clear D gene. Trimming shortened V by 4 bases and J by 2 bases, and 14 bases separated the two germline ends. The CDR3 is 15 amino acids. Germline V gene sequence: CDR1 LGHNA, CDR2 YSLEER. The CDR3 sequence is CASSPGIGENYGYTF. DNA for the CDR3: TGCGCCAGCAGCCCCGGTATTGGGGAGAACTATGGCTACACCTTC.

The V call is TRBV5-4, the J call TRBJ2-7; 12 bases are a match to TRBD1. V shed 2 bases, J shed 3 bases, and the junction held 6 bases outside the gene matches. The germline V gene encodes CDR1 SGHNT and CDR2 YYREEE (reference sequence). The CDR3 is 16 residues long. The CDR3 DNA reads as TGTGCCAGCAGCTTCCCCGGGACAGGGGGCCTCTACGAGCAGTACTTC. Translating gives CASSFPGTGGLYEQYF. Drawing the rest from reference TRBV5-4 and TRBJ2-7, the complete variable domain is ETGVTQSPTHLIKTRGQQVTLRCSSQSGHNTVSWYQQALGQGPQFIFQYYREEENGRGNFPPRFSGLQFPNYSSELNVNALELDDSALYLCASSFPGTGGLYEQYFGPGTRLTVT.

This chain joins TRBV14 and TRBJ2-1; 9 bases agree with TRBD2. In germline, CDR1 is SGHDN, CDR2 FVKESK. The CDR3 covers 19 residues. V gave up 3 bases and J gave up 8 bases; unmatched junction bases: 20. The CDR3: CASSHLPGASGTPSDEQFF. CDR3 nucleotides: TGTGCCAGCAGCCACCTACCCGGAGCTAGCGGGACCCCCAGCGATGAGCAGTTCTTC.

The V call is TRBV20-1, the J call TRBJ2-6, with 7 positions matching TRBD1. This CDR3 is built from 15 residues. Per the germline V gene, CDR1 is DFQATT and CDR2 is SNEGSKA (reference sequence). In DNA form, the CDR3 reads TGCAGGGCCGAGGGGGCGAATTCTGGGGCCAACGTCCTGACTTTC. This encodes CRAEGANSGANVLTF.

The chain recombines TRBV4-1 with TRBJ2-7, with D perhaps matching TRBD1 or TRBD2 (5 bases each). This CDR3 contains 12 residues. V lost 0 bases and J lost 8, with 8 bases in between. Per germline, CDR1 MGHRA and CDR2 YSYEKL. The CDR3 nucleotides are TGCGCCAGCAGCCAAGAAGAGGGGAAGCAGTACTTC. Its protein product is CASSQEEGKQYF.

The chain joins TRBV12-3 or TRBV12-4 to TRBJ2-5; tentatively, D is TRBD2 (6 bases). V was shortened by 3 bases and J by 4 bases, with 9 bases between the two germline ends. The CDR3 totals 13 residues. The DNA of the CDR3 is TGTGCCAGCAGTTTTACTAGCCCAGAGACCCAGTACTTC. Encoded protein: CASSFTSPETQYF.

V is TRBV2 and J is TRBJ1-1; D remains ambiguous. Germline assignment: CDR1 SNHLY and CDR2 FYNNEI. The CDR3 loop spans 16 amino acids. Trimming removed 7 bases at V and 2 bases at J, with 20 bases between. CDR3 nucleotides: TGTGCCAGCACAGATCCTCGACGGCACCTTAACACTGAAGCTTTCTTT. Residues: CASTDPRRHLNTEAFF.

The chain couples TRBV3-1 to TRBJ2-7; 8 bases map to TRBD1. Trimming cost V 1 base and J 1 base; bases outside gene matches: 0. Germline V gene lookup returns CDR1 LGHDT and CDR2 YNNKEL (reference sequence). CDR3 length: 14 amino acids. Here the CDR3 reads CASSQGTGSYEQYF. CDR3 bases: TGTGCCAGCAGCCAAGGGACAGGGTCCTACGAGCAGTACTTC.

The chain joins TRBV20-1 to TRBJ2-1; D not resolved. Trimming shortened V by 4 bases and J by 3 bases, and 16 bases separated the two germline ends. The CDR3 is 15 amino acids. CDR1 is DFQATT, CDR2 SNEGSKA, per germline (reference sequence). The CDR3 loop reads CSATLSSSVYNEQFF. In nucleotides, the CDR3 is TGCAGTGCTACTCTGTCCTCGTCCGTCTACAATGAGCAGTTCTTC.

The V and J genes are TRBV20-1 and TRBJ2-1; TRBD2 agrees at 9 bases. The V gene end was trimmed by 5 bases and the J gene end by 4 bases; junction bases not matched to a gene: 9. This CDR3 comprises 15 residues. Germline V CDR1 and CDR2: DFQATT, SNEGSKA (reference sequence). CDR3 nucleotides: TGCAGTGCTCCAACTCCTAGCGGGATATACAATGAGCAGTTCTTC. Translation: CSAPTPSGIYNEQFF.